These 7 T cell receptor beta chains share one sample of origin, sequenced in a study of blood T cell repertoires in COVID-19. Measured with immunoSEQ multiplex PCR; TCRdb has only the in-frame clones, and not every one. The sample comprises about 52,000 clones, over 75% of which are singletons, and approximately 10% rests with the top ten. Material: peripheral blood. The receptors stem from a human donor in a cohort sampled during active COVID-19.

V and J are TRBV4-2 and TRBJ1-3, with D tentatively TRBD1 (5 bases). Trimming shortened V by 6 bases and J by 0 bases, and 15 bases separated the two germline ends. CDR3 size: 16 residues. Germline loops: CDR1 LGHNA, CDR2 YNFKEQ. The CDR3 DNA reads TGTGCCAGCAGTCCGGAGCGGGACTCCTCTGGAAACACCATATATTTT. Encoded protein: CASSPERDSSGNTIYF.

The chain joins TRBV7-8 to TRBJ2-7; D gene uncertain. The length of the CDR3 is 15 residues. V gave up 1 base and J gave up 2 bases, with 12 bases separating them. Germline V gene data show CDR1 as SGHVS and CDR2 as FQNEAQ. This chain's CDR3 is CASSLEARTAYEQYF. CDR3 nucleotides: TGTGCCAGCAGCTTAGAAGCTAGAACGGCCTACGAGCAGTACTTC.

The rearrangement uses TRBV5-1 and TRBJ2-5, with unresolved D. Looked up from germline, CDR1 is SGHRS and CDR2 is YFSETQ. The CDR3 length is 13 residues. Trimming stripped 3 bases from V and 0 bases from J, with 6 bases between. Written as DNA, the CDR3 is TGCGCCAGCAGCTCCCAGTACCAAGAGACCCAGTACTTC. Its translation is CASSSQYQETQYF.

Turning to this clone: The sample has other DNA sequences that encode this CDR3 too. This chain connects TRBV19 to TRBJ2-5, with TRBD1 matching 8 bases. This CDR3 has 12 residues. V lost 4 bases to trimming and J lost 5 bases; unmatched junction nucleotides: 0. Germline assignment: CDR1 LNHDA and CDR2 SQIVND (reference sequence). The CDR3 here is CASSNRGETQYF. CDR3 bases: TGTGCCAGTAGTAACAGGGGGGAGACCCAGTACTTC.

The V gene is TRBV19, the J gene TRBJ2-7; a possible D gene is TRBD2 (6 bases). In germline, CDR1 is LNHDA, CDR2 SQIVND (reference sequence). Trimming removed 2 bases at V and 3 bases at J, with 14 bases between. This CDR3 has 15 residues. This CDR3 is CASSIRAGSIYEQYF. In DNA form, the CDR3 reads TGTGCCAGTAGTATAAGGGCGGGAAGCATCTACGAGCAGTACTTC.

This chain connects TRBV5-5 to TRBJ2-3, with a weak D call TRBD2 (5 bases). From germline, CDR1 is SGHKS and CDR2 YYEKEE (reference sequence). This CDR3 is 13 amino acids long. The V end was cut by 2 bases, the J end by 7 bases, with 11 bases between. The CDR3 loop reads CASSLGGMNTQYF. The CDR3 DNA reads TGTGCCAGCAGCTTAGGAGGCATGAATACGCAGTATTTT. Using reference TRBV5-5 and TRBJ2-3 for the parts outside the CDR3, the full variable domain is DAGVTQSPTHLIKTRGQQVTLRCSPISGHKSVSWYQQVLGQGPQFIFQYYEKEERGRGNFPDRFSARQFPNYSSELNVNALLLGDSALYLCASSLGGMNTQYFGPGTRLTVL.

This rearrangement joins TRBV7-9 to TRBJ2-5; D is unclear. This CDR3 comprises 15 residues. The V end was cut by 4 bases, the J end by 2 bases, with 14 bases between. Germline V gene lookup returns CDR1 SEHNR and CDR2 FQNEAQ (reference sequence). The CDR3 DNA follows: TGTGCCAGCAGCTACCCGGAGCTGTTGCAAGAGACCCAGTACTTC. Protein sequence: CASSYPELLQETQYF.